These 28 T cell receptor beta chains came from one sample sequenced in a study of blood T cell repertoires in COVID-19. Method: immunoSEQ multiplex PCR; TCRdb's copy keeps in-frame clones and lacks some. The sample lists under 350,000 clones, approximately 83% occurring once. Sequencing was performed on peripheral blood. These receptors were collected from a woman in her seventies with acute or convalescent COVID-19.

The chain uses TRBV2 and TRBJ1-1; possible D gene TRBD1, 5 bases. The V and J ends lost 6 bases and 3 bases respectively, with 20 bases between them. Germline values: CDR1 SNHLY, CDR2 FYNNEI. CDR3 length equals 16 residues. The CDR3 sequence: CASRVDQGISDTEAFF. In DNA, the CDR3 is TGTGCCAGCAGGGTAGACCAGGGAATTAGTGACACTGAAGCTTTCTTT.

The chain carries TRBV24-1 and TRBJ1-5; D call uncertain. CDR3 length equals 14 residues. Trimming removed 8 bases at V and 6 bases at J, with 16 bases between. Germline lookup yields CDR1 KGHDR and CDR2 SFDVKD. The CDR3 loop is CATIPRVTVQPQHF. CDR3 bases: TGTGCCACCATCCCGAGGGTGACGGTTCAGCCCCAGCATTTT.

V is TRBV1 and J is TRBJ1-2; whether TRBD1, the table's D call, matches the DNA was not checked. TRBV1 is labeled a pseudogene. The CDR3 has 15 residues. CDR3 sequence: CTSSPHRGRGHGYTF. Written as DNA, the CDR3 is TGCACCAGCAGCCCCCACAGGGGACGGGGACACGGCTACACCTTC.

The CDR3, as DNA: TGTGCCTGGAGTCCAACGGGGAACACTGAAGCTTTCTTT. Amino acids: CAWSPTGNTEAFF. The genes are TRBV30 and TRBJ1-1; D gene uncertain. Trimming left V 2 bases short and J 1 base short, with 8 bases between. Germline values: CDR1 GTSNPN, CDR2 SVGIG (reference sequence). This CDR3 region has 13 residues.

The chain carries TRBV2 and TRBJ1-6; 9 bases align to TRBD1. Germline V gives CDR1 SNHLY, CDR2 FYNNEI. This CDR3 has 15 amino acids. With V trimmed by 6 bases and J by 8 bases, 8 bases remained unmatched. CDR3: CASRGGQGSYSPLHF. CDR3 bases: TGTGCCAGCAGGGGGGGACAGGGAAGTTATTCACCCCTCCACTTT.

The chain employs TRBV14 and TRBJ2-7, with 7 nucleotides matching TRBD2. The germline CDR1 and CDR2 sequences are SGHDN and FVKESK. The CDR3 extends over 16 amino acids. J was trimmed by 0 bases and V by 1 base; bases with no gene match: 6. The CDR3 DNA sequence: TGTGCCAGCAGCCAAGCGCGGCTAGCGGCCTCCTACGAGCAGTACTTC. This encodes CASSQARLAASYEQYF.

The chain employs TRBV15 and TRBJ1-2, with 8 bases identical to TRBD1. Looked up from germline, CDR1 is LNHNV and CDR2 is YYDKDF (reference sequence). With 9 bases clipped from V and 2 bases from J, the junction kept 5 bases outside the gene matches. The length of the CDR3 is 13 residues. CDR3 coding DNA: TGTGCCACAAACAGGGGGAAGAACTATGGCTACACCTTC. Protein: CATNRGKNYGYTF.

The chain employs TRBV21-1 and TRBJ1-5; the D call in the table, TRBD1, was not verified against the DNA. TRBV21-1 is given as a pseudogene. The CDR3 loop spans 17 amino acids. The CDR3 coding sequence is TGTGCCAGCAGCAAAGCGCGACAGGCCTCAAGCAATCAGCCCCAGCATTTT. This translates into CASSKARQASSNQPQHF.

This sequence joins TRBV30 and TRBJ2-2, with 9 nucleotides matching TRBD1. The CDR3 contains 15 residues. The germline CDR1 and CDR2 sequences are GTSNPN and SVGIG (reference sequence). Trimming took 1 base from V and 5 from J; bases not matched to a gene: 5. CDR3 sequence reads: CAWSEGGTGTGELFF. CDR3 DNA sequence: TGTGCCTGGAGTGAAGGTGGGACAGGGACCGGGGAGCTGTTTTTT. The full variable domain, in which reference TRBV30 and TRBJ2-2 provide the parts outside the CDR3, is SQTIHQWPATLVQPVGSPLSLECTVEGTSNPNLYWYRQAAGRGLQLLFYSVGIGQISSEVPQNLSASRPQDRQFILSSKKLLLSDSGFYLCAWSEGGTGTGELFFGEGSRLTVL.

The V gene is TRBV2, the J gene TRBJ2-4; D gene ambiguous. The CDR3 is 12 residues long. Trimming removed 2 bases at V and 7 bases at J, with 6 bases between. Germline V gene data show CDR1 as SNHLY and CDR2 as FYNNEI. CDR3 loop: CASSESQNIQYF. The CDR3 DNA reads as TGTGCCAGCAGTGAATCTCAGAACATTCAGTACTTC.

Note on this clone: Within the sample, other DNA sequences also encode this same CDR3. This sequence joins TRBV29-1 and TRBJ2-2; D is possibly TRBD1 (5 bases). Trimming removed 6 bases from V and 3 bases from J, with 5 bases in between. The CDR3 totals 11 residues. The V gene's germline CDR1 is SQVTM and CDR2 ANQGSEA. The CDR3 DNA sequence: TGCAGCGTAGGGGACACCGGGGAGCTGTTTTTT. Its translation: CSVGDTGELFF.

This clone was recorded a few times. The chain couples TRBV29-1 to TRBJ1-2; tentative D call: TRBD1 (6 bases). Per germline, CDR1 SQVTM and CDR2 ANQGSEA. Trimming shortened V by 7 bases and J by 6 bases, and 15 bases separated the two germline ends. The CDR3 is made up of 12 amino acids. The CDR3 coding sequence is TGCAGCGCCCGCCGTGAGGGGGATGGCTACACCTTC. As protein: CSARREGDGYTF.

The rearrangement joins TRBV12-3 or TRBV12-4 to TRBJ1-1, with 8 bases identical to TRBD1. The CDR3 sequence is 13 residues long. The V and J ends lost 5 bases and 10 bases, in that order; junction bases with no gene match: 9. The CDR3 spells CASSKDRVAGAFF. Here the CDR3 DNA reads TGTGCCAGCAGTAAGGACAGGGTAGCTGGAGCTTTCTTT.

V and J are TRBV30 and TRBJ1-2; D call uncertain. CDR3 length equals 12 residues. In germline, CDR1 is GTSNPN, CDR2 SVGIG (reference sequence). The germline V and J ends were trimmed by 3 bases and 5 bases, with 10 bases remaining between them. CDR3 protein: CAWSPDFYGYTF. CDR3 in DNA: TGTGCCTGGAGCCCAGACTTTTATGGCTACACCTTC. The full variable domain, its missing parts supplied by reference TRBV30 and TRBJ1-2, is SQTIHQWPATLVQPVGSPLSLECTVEGTSNPNLYWYRQAAGRGLQLLFYSVGIGQISSEVPQNLSASRPQDRQFILSSKKLLLSDSGFYLCAWSPDFYGYTFGSGTRLTVV.

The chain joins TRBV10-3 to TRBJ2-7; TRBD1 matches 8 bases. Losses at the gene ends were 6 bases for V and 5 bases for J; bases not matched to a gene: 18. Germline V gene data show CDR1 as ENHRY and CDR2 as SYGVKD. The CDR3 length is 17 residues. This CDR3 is CAISRYMPGQGSDEQYF. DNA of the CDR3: TGTGCCATCAGCCGATATATGCCCGGACAGGGTAGCGACGAGCAGTACTTC.

The CDR3 DNA reads as TGTGCCAGCAGCCAGGACTCACAGGGGCGTAATGAAAAACTGTTTTTT. As protein: CASSQDSQGRNEKLFF. The chain carries TRBV4-2 and TRBJ1-4, with TRBD1 matching over 7 bases. CDR1 and CDR2 from the germline V gene are LGHNA and YNFKEQ. The V and J ends lost 3 bases and 4 bases, in that order; junction bases with no gene match: 8. The length of the CDR3 is 16 residues.

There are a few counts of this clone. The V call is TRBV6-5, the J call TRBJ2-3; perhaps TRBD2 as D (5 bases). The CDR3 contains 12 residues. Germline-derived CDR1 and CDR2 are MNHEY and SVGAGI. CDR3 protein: CASSLSSDTQYF. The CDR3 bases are TGTGCATCTAGCTTGTCTTCAGATACGCAGTATTTT.

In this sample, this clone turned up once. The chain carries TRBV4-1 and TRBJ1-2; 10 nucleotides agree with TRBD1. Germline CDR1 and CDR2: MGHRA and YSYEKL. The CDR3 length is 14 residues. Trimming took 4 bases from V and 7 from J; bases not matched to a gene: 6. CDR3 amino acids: CASSRPGQGLGYTF. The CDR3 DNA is TGCGCCAGCAGCCGGCCGGGACAGGGGCTTGGCTACACCTTC.

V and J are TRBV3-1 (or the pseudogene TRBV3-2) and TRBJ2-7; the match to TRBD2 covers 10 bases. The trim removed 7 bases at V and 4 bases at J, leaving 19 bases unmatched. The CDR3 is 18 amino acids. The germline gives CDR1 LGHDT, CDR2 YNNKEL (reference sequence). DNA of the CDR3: TGTGCCAGCATGAAGCGGGGGGGCTTTGGGTCGGAGGGATACGAGCAGTACTTC. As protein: CASMKRGGFGSEGYEQYF.

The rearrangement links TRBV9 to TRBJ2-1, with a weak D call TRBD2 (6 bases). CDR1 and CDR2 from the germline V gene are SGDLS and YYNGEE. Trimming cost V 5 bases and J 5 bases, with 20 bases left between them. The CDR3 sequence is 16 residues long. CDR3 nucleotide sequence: TGTGCCAGCAGTCCCCGGGGAGCGGGCTACGACAATGAGCAGTTCTTC. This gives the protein CASSPRGAGYDNEQFF.

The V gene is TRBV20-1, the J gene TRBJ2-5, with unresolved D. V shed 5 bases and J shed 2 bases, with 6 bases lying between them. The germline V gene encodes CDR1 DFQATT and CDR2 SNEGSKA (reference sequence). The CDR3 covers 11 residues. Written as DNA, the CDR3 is TGCAGTGCTGGGCGACAAGAGACCCAGTACTTC. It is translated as CSAGRQETQYF.

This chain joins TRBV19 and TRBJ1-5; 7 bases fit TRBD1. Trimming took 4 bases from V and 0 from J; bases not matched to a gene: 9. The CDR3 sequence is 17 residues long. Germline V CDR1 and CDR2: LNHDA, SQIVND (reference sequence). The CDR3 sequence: CASSKESTGTSNQPQHF. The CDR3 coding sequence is TGTGCCAGTAGTAAAGAATCGACAGGGACTAGCAATCAGCCCCAGCATTTT. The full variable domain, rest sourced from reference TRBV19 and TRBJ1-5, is DGGITQSPKYLFRKEGQNVTLSCEQNLNHDAMYWYRQDPGQGLRLIYYSQIVNDFQKGDIAEGYSVSREKKESFPLTVTSAQKNPTAFYLCASSKESTGTSNQPQHFGDGTRLSIL.

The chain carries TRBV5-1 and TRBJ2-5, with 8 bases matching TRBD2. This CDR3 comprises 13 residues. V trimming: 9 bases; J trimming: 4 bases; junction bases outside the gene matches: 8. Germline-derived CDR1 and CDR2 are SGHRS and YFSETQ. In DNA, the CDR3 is TGCGCCACCTCCGGACTAGCCGGAGAGACCCAGTACTTC. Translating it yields CATSGLAGETQYF. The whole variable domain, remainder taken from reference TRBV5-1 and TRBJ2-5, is KAGVTQTPRYLIKTRGQQVTLSCSPISGHRSVSWYQQTPGQGLQFLFEYFSETQRNKGNFPGRFSGRQFSNSRSEMNVSTLELGDSALYLCATSGLAGETQYFGPGTRLLVL.

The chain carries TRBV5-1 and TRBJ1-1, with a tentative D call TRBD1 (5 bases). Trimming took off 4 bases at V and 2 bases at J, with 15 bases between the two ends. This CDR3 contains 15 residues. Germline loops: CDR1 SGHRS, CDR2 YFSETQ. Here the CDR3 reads CASSPGGGINTEAFF. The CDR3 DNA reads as TGCGCCAGCAGCCCGGGTGGGGGGATTAACACTGAAGCTTTCTTT. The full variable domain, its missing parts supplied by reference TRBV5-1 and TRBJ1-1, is KAGVTQTPRYLIKTRGQQVTLSCSPISGHRSVSWYQQTPGQGLQFLFEYFSETQRNKGNFPGRFSGRQFSNSRSEMNVSTLELGDSALYLCASSPGGGINTEAFFGQGTRLTVV.

This CDR3 is CASSYRTSGVETQYF. Here the CDR3 DNA reads TGTGCCAGCAGTTATCGGACTAGCGGGGTGGAGACCCAGTACTTC. The chain is built from TRBV6-5 and TRBJ2-5; TRBD2 aligns across 12 bases. The CDR3 runs 15 residues. CDR1 and CDR2 (germline): MNHEY, SVGAGI. The V and J ends lost 3 bases and 5 bases, in that order; junction bases with no gene match: 4.

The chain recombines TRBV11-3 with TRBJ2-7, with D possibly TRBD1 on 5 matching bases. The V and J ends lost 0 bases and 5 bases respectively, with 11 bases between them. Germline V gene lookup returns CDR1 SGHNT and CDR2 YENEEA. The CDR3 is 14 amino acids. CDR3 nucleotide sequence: TGTGCCAGCAGCTTAGAAGGGGAAAGGAACGAGCAGTACTTC. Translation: CASSLEGERNEQYF.

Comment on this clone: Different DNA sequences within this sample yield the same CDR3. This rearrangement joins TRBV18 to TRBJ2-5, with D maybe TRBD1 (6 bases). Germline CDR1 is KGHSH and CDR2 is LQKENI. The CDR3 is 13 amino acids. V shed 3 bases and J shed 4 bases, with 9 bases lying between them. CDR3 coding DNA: TGTGCCAGCTCACCCGGACAGCCAGAGACCCAGTACTTC. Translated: CASSPGQPETQYF.

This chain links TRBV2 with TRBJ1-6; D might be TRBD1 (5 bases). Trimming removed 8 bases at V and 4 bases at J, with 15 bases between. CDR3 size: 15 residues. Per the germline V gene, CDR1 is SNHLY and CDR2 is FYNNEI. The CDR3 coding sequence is TGTGCCAGCGTCGTCTCGCGGGGGTATAATTCACCCCTCCACTTT. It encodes CASVVSRGYNSPLHF.